The 2 T cell receptor beta chains listed next were all sequenced from one sample in a study of cytomegalovirus exposure and HLA in healthy donors. Produced via immunoSEQ multiplex PCR; TCRdb's table is partial and in-frame only. The table shows over 250,000 clones, with approximately 83% occurring only once. The sequencing input was PBMCs. All receptors derive from a woman aged 18-30 years in good health and CMV-seronegative.

V gene TRBV5-1 combines with J gene TRBJ2-5, with D unclear. The germline V gene has CDR1 SGHRS and CDR2 YFSETQ. CDR3 size: 11 residues. The ends were cut back, 3 bases at V and 5 bases at J, with 5 bases in the middle. Written as DNA, the CDR3 is TGCGCCAGCAGCTCCGCGGAGACCCAGTACTTC. It specifies CASSSAETQYF.

The chain joins TRBV6-5 to TRBJ1-2, with D perhaps TRBD1 (5 bases). This CDR3 contains 16 residues. Germline lookup yields CDR1 MNHEY and CDR2 SVGAGI. The germline V and J ends were trimmed by 2 bases and 4 bases, with 17 bases remaining between them. The CDR3 loop reads CASSYRPGDYSYGYTF. The CDR3 coding sequence is TGTGCCAGCAGTTACCGCCCGGGGGACTACAGCTATGGCTACACCTTC.